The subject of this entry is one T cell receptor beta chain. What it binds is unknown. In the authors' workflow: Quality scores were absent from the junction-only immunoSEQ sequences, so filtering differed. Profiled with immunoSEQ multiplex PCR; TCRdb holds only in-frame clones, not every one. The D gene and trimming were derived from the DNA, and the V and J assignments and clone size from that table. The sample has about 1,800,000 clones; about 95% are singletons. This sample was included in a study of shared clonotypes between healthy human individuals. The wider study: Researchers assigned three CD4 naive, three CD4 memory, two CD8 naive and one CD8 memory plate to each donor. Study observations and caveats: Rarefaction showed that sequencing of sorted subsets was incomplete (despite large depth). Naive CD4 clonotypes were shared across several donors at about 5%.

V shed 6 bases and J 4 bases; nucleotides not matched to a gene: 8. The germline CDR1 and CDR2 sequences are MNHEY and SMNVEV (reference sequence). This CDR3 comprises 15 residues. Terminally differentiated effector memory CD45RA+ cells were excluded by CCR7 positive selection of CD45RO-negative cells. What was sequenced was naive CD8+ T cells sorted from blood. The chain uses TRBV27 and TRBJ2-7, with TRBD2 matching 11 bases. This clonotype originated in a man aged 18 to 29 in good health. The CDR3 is CASSPSTSGIYEQYF. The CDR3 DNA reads TGTGCCAGCAGCCCTTCGACTAGCGGGATTTACGAGCAGTACTTC.